This is a list of T cell receptor beta chains from one sample in a study of beta chain features in type 1 diabetes. Assay: immunoSEQ multiplex PCR; the TCRdb copy retains only in-frame clones and omits some. The sample consists of 130,000 or so clones, over 8% of them appearing once. Sample: central memory CD4+ T cells from blood. These receptors were taken from a woman aged 40-49 years in good health. Each CDR3 is given with its conserved first and last residue. A D gene is named only where the DNA matches it firmly. Not all rows give a size; the values are once, few, many and, for expanded clones, a class.

>.|TRBV7-6|few|TRBJ2-7
TGTGCCAGCAGCCGGGACAACCACGAGCAGTACTTC
CASSRDNHEQYF
>.|TRBV4-3|.|TRBJ2-5
TGCGCCAGCAGCCAGGAGACGACGGGTCCCCAGTACTTC
CASSQETTGPQYF
>.|TRBV2|few|TRBJ2-2
TGTGCCAGCAGCCGCAGGGCCGGGGAGCTGTTTTTT
CASSRRAGELFF
>.|TRBV4-3|.|TRBJ1-5
TGCGCCAGCAGCCAGCTCGAGCATCAGCCCCAGCATTTT
CASSQLEHQPQHF
>TRBD2|TRBV11-2|.|TRBJ2-5
TGTGCCAGCAGCTCCGGACTAGCGGGGGGGATGGGGACCCAGTACTTC
CASSSGLAGGMGTQYF
>.|TRBV7-6|few|TRBJ1-1
TGTGCCAGCAGCTTAACGTGGGGGGACACTGAAGCTTTCTTT
CASSLTWGDTEAFF
>TRBD1|TRBV7-9|few|TRBJ1-1
TGTGCCAGCAGCTCCATCGGTCCCACAGGGGCTGAAGCTTTCTTT
CASSSIGPTGAEAFF
>TRBD1|TRBV6-5|few|TRBJ1-4
TGTGCCAGCGGAGAACAGGGGGGAAACGAAAAACTGTTTTTT
CASGEQGGNEKLFF
>TRBD2|TRBV4-1|.|TRBJ2-1
TGCGCCAGCAGCCATGATCCCCCCGCCGGGACTAGCGGGGGGGACACAATCTTC
CASSHDPPAGTSGGDTIF
>.|TRBV11-2|few|TRBJ1-6
TGTGCCAGCAGCTCGGACACCGACTCCTATAATTCACCCCTCCACTTT
CASSSDTDSYNSPLHF
>TRBD2|TRBV5-6|.|TRBJ2-5
TGTGCCAGCAGCTTGGGTGTGGGAGGGGTGGAGACCCAGTACTTC
CASSLGVGGVETQYF
>TRBD1|TRBV27|.|TRBJ2-6
TGTGCCAGCAGTCGGGACAGTTCCCTCTCTGGGGCCAACGTCCTGACTTTC
CASSRDSSLSGANVLTF
>.|TRBV5-1|.|TRBJ2-1
TGCGCCAGCAGCTTGGAGCGTTCGGGCCCCGGGGGTGAGCAGTTCTTC
CASSLERSGPGGEQFF
>.|TRBV7-9|few|TRBJ1-5
TGTGCCAGCAGCTTGGGGGGGGCTGATCAGCCCCAGCATTTT
CASSLGGADQPQHF
>.|TRBV7-9|few|TRBJ1-2
TGTGCCAGCAGCTTAGCCGATACGGGTGGCTACACCTTC
CASSLADTGGYTF
>TRBD1|TRBV9|few|TRBJ1-2
TGTGCCAGCAGCATCGGGACAGGACCACACTATGGCTACACCTTC
CASSIGTGPHYGYTF
>.|TRBV25-1|.|TRBJ1-6
TGTGCCAGCAGTGAAGGGAGTAGGAATTCACCCCTCCACTTT
CASSEGSRNSPLHF
>TRBD1|TRBV6-4|.|TRBJ1-2
TGTGCCAGCAGTCCCGGAGGGACAGGGCGCGATGGCTACACCTTC
CASSPGGTGRDGYTF
>.|TRBV7-2|.|TRBJ1-1
TGTGCCAGCAGCCTGGAGGAAGGGTTAGGGTCTGAAGCTTTCTTT
CASSLEEGLGSEAFF
>.|TRBV2|few|TRBJ1-2
TGTGCCAGCAAGGGGAACTATGGCTACACCTTC
CASKGNYGYTF
>TRBD1|TRBV6-1|.|TRBJ2-3
TGTGCCAGCCGACCCCAGGGACAGGGCACAGATACGCAGTATTTT
CASRPQGQGTDTQYF
>TRBD1|TRBV4-3|.|TRBJ1-4
TGCGCCAGCAGCCAAGAAGGGACAGGGGGCGAAAAACTGTTTTTT
CASSQEGTGGEKLFF
>.|TRBV9|.|TRBJ2-3
TGTGCCAGCAGCGTAGGGACGGGGGGCCCAGATACGCAGTATTTT
CASSVGTGGPDTQYF
>.|TRBV6-5|.|TRBJ2-3
TGTGCCAGCAGTTCTAGCACAGATACGCAGTATTTT
CASSSSTDTQYF
>.|TRBV11-2|few|TRBJ1-2
TGTGCCAGCAGCCGAAACGAGGGTGGCTACACCTTC
CASSRNEGGYTF
>TRBD2|TRBV15|few|TRBJ2-7
TGTGCCACCAGCAGAGGGTCAGCGGGGAGCTACGAGCAGTACTTC
CATSRGSAGSYEQYF
>TRBD2|TRBV18|.|TRBJ2-5
TGTGCCAGCTCACCACCGTCCCTAGCGGGGGAGGGGCGCCAGTACTTC
CASSPPSLAGEGRQYF
>TRBD1|TRBV5-6|many|TRBJ1-2
TGTGCCAGCAGCCCCAGACAGGGGCTGTTATTTGGCTACACCTTC
CASSPRQGLLFGYTF
>.|TRBV6-6|few|TRBJ2-7
TGTGCCAGCATTCAAGAGTTTGGTGAGCAGTACTTC
CASIQEFGEQYF
>.|TRBV19|.|TRBJ2-7
TGTGCCAGTAGTATGGCTAGCAGAACCTACGAGCAGTACTTC
CASSMASRTYEQYF
>TRBD1|TRBV27|few|TRBJ1-1
TGTGCCAGCAGTTACGGGACAGGGTTGAACACTGAAGCTTTCTTT
CASSYGTGLNTEAFF
>.|TRBV2|few|TRBJ1-4
TGTGCCAGCACCCCCTTGGGGGGAGATGAAAAACTGTTTTTT
CASTPLGGDEKLFF
>TRBD1|TRBV5-1|.|TRBJ1-2
TGCGCCAGCAGCCTACCGACAGGGGGATATGGCTACACCTTC
CASSLPTGGYGYTF
>.|TRBV6-5|.|TRBJ1-6
TGTGCCAGCAGACCGACCGGGGGCTATAATTCACCCCTCCACTTT
CASRPTGGYNSPLHF
>TRBD2|TRBV9|.|TRBJ2-5
TGTGCCAGCAGCGTCCGGGGGGCTAGCGGGGAAGAGACCCAGTACTTC
CASSVRGASGEETQYF
>TRBD1|TRBV5-1|.|TRBJ2-5
TGCGCCAGCAGCTTGACAGGGGGCCAAGAGACCCAGTACTTC
CASSLTGGQETQYF
>TRBD2|TRBV14|few|TRBJ2-5
TGTGCCAGCACCGTGAGCGGGGGGGCCTTGGAGACCCAGTACTTC
CASTVSGGALETQYF
>.|TRBV6-6|.|TRBJ2-5
TGTGCCAGCAGTTACGTAGGGAGGGAGACCCAGTACTTC
CASSYVGRETQYF
>.|TRBV5-1|few|TRBJ2-2
TGCGCCAGCAGCTTGAGAACTGCGAACACCGGGGAGCTGTTTTTT
CASSLRTANTGELFF
>TRBD2|TRBV5-4|few|TRBJ2-7
TGTGCCAGCAGCCCCGGGACTAGCACCTACGAGCAGTACTTC
CASSPGTSTYEQYF
>.|TRBV5-6|.|TRBJ2-3
TGTGCCAGCAGCCCAGACGGGGGGACAACCACAGATACGCAGTATTTT
CASSPDGGTTTDTQYF
>TRBD1|TRBV5-1|.|TRBJ2-1
TGCGCCAGCAGCTTGGCCGACAGGGGAATCTACAATGAGCAGTTCTTC
CASSLADRGIYNEQFF
>TRBD2|TRBV5-6|few|TRBJ2-1
TGTGCCAGCAGCCCGGGGGGCTACAATGAGCAGTTCTTC
CASSPGGYNEQFF
>TRBD1|TRBV12-5|.|TRBJ1-1
TGTGCTAGTGGTTCCAAGACAGGGGAGACTGAAGCTTTCTTT
CASGSKTGETEAFF
>.|TRBV2|.|TRBJ1-2
TGTGCCAGCAGTGAAGGAGGAATCGGCGGCTACACCTTC
CASSEGGIGGYTF
>.|TRBV6-5|few|TRBJ1-1
TGTGCCAGCAGTCCCCGGACTGAAGCTTTCTTT
CASSPRTEAFF
>.|TRBV10-2|many|TRBJ2-3
TGCGCCAGCAGGGGGCCGTCCACAGATACGCAGTATTTT
CASRGPSTDTQYF
>.|TRBV5-6|.|TRBJ1-1
TGTGCCAGCAGGACGACAGGAAAGAACACTGAAGCTTTCTTT
CASRTTGKNTEAFF
>.|TRBV7-2|.|TRBJ2-7
TGTGCCAGCAGCTTAGCGGGGGGAAACTCCTACGAGCAGTACTTC
CASSLAGGNSYEQYF
>TRBD2|TRBV11-3|.|TRBJ2-1
TGTGCCAGCAGCTTAGATCCTAGCGGGGGTTACAATGAGCAGTTCTTC
CASSLDPSGGYNEQFF